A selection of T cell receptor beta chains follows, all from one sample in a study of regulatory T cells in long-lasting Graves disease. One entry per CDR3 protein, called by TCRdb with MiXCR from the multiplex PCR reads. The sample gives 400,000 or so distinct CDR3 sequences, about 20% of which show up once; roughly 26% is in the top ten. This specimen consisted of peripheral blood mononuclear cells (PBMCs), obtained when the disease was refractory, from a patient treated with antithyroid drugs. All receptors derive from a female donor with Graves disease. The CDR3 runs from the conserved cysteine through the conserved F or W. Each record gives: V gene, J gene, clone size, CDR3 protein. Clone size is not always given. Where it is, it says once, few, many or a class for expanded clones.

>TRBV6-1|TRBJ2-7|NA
CATLGTRQGVYEQYF
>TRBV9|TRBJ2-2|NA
CASSPSGKGTGELFF
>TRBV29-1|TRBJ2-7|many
CSVERRGFHEQYF
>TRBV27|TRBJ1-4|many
CASSLSGRQPIATNEKLFF
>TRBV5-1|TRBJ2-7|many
CASSLAGGDYEQYF
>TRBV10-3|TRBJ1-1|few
CAIQPGTNTEAFF
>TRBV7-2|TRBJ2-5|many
CASSLGYQETQYF
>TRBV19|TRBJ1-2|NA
CASSIGTAFYGYTF
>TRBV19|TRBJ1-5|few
CASSIGDGFSEPQHF
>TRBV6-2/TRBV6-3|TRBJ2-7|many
CASSSSGGHSYEQYF
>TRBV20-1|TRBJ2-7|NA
CSVRGFYEQYF
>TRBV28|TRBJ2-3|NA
CASSRGLAQMEDTQYF
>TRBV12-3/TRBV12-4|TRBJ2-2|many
CASTGTGGPNTGELFF
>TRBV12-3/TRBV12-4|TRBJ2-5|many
CASSRGQGAETQYF
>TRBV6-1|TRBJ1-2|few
CASRGDRGISSYGYTF
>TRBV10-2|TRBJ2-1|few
CASSDYAVAGYNEQFF
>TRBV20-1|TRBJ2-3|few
CSAVSGGHWGAQYF
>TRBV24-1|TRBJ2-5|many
CATSDEASGTQETQYF
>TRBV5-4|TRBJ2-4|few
CASSFGTVGKGGVKNIQYF
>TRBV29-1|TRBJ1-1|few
CSVRRGGVTEAFF
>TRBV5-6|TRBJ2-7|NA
CASSVQGPYEQYF
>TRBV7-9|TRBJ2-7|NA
CASSFAGAYEQYF
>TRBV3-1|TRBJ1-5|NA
CASSLALGAPQHF
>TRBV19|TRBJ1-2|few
CASRTTGTGSGYTF
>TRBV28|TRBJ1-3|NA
CASSFQVISGNTIYF
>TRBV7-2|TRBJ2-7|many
CASSLVPAGGLSYEQYF
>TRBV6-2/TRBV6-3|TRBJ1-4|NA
CASSYRVKGEKLFF
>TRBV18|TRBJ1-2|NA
CASSPGPQGDYTF
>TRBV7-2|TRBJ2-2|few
CASSFRANTGELFF
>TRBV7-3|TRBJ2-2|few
CASSLPGGGELFF
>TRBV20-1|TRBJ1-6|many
CSASAGGNSPLHF
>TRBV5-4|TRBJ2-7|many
CASSLGGGDEQYF
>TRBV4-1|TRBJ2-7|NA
CASSQVATGVSEQYF
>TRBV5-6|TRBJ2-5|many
CASSLVTSGSRETQYF
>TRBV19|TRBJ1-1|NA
CASSISAREIRAFF
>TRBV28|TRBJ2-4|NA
CASSPQDRKNIQYF